These T cell receptor beta chains were read from a single sample in a study of CD8 T cells in Susac syndrome. Via MiXCR, TCRdb re-called the immunoSEQ multiplex PCR reads, giving one row per CDR3 protein. The data hold roughly 200,000 distinct CDR3 sequences, with around 95% observed a single time. The sample was CD4+ T cells from PBMCs. All receptors derive from a human donor with multiple sclerosis. Each CDR3 is given with its conserved first and last residue. The D gene is left open where the match is weak. Size is omitted from some rows. Given values are once, few, many or a class for expanded clones.

>NA|TRBJ1-5|NA|TRBV9
CASSVTGTNQPQHF
TGTGCCAGCAGCGTAACAGGAACAAATCAGCCCCAGCATTTT
>NA|TRBJ2-5|NA|TRBV11-2
CASSLGPTAQETQYF
TGTGCCAGCAGCTTAGGGCCGACAGCTCAAGAGACCCAGTACTTC
>NA|TRBJ2-2|NA|TRBV5-1
CASSPIPENTGELFF
TGCGCCAGCAGCCCCATCCCAGAAAACACCGGGGAGCTGTTTTTT
>NA|TRBJ1-5|NA|TRBV30
CAWSVKGFNQPQHF
TGTGCCTGGAGTGTAAAAGGGTTCAATCAGCCCCAGCATTTT
>NA|TRBJ2-7|NA|TRBV3-1
CASSPRGAQTYEQYF
TGTGCCAGCAGCCCCCGGGGGGCCCAAACCTACGAGCAGTACTTC
>NA|TRBJ2-2|NA|TRBV29-1
CSAEGAGATGELFF
TGCAGCGCCGAAGGGGCAGGCGCCACCGGGGAGCTGTTTTTT
>NA|TRBJ2-3|NA|TRBV20-1
CSARDNSRDTQYF
TGCAGTGCTAGAGATAACAGTAGGGATACGCAGTATTTT
>NA|TRBJ1-6|NA|TRBV12-3/TRBV12-4
CASSPAARGSPLHF
TGTGCCAGCAGTCCTGCGGCCCGCGGTTCACCCCTCCACTTT
>once|TRBJ1-1|NA|TRBV7-2
CASSSMTGNTEAFF
TGTGCCAGCAGCTCAATGACAGGGAACACTGAAGCTTTCTTT
>NA|TRBJ1-4|NA|TRBV12-3/TRBV12-4
CASTVDGLSEKLFF
TGTGCCAGCACCGTGGACGGACTATCAGAAAAACTGTTTTTT
>NA|TRBJ2-7|TRBD2|TRBV7-9
CASSTQRGSEQYF
TGTGCCAGCAGCACCCAGCGGGGCTCCGAGCAGTACTTC
>NA|TRBJ1-2|NA|TRBV19
CASSEGQGFGGYTF
TGTGCCAGTAGTGAGGGGCAGGGGTTTGGTGGCTACACCTTC
>NA|TRBJ1-3|NA|TRBV9
CASSPLGDNRNTIYF
TGTGCCAGCAGCCCCCTCGGGGACAACAGAAACACCATATATTTT
>NA|TRBJ2-1|NA|TRBV19
CASSSTGGHNEQFF
TGTGCCAGTAGTAGTACAGGCGGGCACAATGAGCAGTTCTTC
>NA|TRBJ1-1|NA|TRBV30
CAWGRGETFF
TGTGCCTGGGGTAGGGGGGAAACTTTCTTT
>NA|TRBJ2-7|NA|TRBV4-3
CASMYRSGIGEQYF
TGCGCCAGCATGTACCGGTCAGGGATTGGCGAGCAGTACTTC
>once|TRBJ1-2|NA|TRBV4-3
CASSQEPGAVNYGYTF
TGCGCCAGCAGCCAAGAACCGGGGGCAGTAAACTATGGCTACACCTTC
>NA|TRBJ2-3|TRBD2|TRBV3-1
CASSHIAGAGTDTQYF
TGTGCCAGCAGCCACATAGCGGGGGCGGGCACAGATACGCAGTATTTT
>NA|TRBJ1-1|NA|TRBV20-1
CSALAPKGLGLNTEAFF
TGCAGTGCCTTGGCGCCCAAGGGTTTGGGGCTGAACACTGAAGCTTTCTTT
>NA|TRBJ1-1|NA|TRBV29-1
CSGKRWSTEAFF
TGCAGCGGGAAGAGGTGGAGCACTGAAGCTTTCTTT
>NA|TRBJ1-1|NA|TRBV6-2/TRBV6-3
CASSYSFNTEAFF
TGTGCCAGCAGTTACTCGTTCAACACTGAAGCTTTCTTT
>NA|TRBJ1-4|NA|TRBV3-1
CASGANPGISTTNEKLFF
TGTGCCAGCGGAGCCAATCCGGGGATTTCAACAACTAATGAAAAACTGTTTTTT
>NA|TRBJ1-1|NA|TRBV29-1
CSVHPQGPTEAFF
TGCAGCGTCCACCCCCAGGGACCCACTGAAGCTTTCTTT
>NA|TRBJ1-4|NA|TRBV7-8
CASSSGRFQNEKLFF
TGTGCCAGCAGCTCCGGACGGTTCCAAAATGAAAAACTGTTTTTT
>NA|TRBJ2-1|TRBD2|TRBV29-1
CSVGAGDLGDEQFF
TGCAGCGTTGGAGCGGGGGACCTAGGCGATGAGCAGTTCTTC
>NA|TRBJ2-1|TRBD2|TRBV30
CAWSVLAGVPFGEQFF
TGTGCCTGGAGTGTACTAGCGGGGGTCCCCTTTGGTGAGCAGTTCTTC
>NA|TRBJ2-7|TRBD2|TRBV29-1
CSSRGGNYEQYF
TGCAGCTCTCGGGGGGGGAACTACGAGCAGTACTTC
>NA|TRBJ2-7|NA|TRBV20-1
CSAISGTGPYEQYF
TGCAGTGCTATCTCCGGGACGGGCCCTTACGAGCAGTACTTC
>NA|TRBJ1-1|NA|TRBV20-1
CSAPGSDTEAFF
TGCAGTGCTCCCGGTTCTGACACTGAAGCTTTCTTT
>NA|TRBJ2-7|NA|TRBV20-1
CSASQLQTYEQYF
TGCAGTGCTAGCCAGCTTCAAACCTACGAGCAGTACTTC
>NA|TRBJ2-1|TRBD1|TRBV20-1
CSATGGSSYNEQFF
TGCAGTGCTACAGGGGGAAGCTCCTACAATGAGCAGTTCTTC
>NA|TRBJ2-7|TRBD1|TRBV7-2
CASSLLNRGSTYEQYF
TGTGCCAGCAGCCTACTAAACAGGGGGTCAACCTACGAGCAGTACTTC